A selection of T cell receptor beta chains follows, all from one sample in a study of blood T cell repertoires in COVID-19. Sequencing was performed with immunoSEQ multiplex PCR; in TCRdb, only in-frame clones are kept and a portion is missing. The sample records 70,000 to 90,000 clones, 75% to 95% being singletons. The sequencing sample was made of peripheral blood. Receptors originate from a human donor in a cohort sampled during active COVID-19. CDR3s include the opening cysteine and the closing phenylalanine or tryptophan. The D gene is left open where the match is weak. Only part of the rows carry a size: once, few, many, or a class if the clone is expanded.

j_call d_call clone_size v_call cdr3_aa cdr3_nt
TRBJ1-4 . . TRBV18 CASSPLPGGATNEKLFF TGTGCCAGCTCACCACTCCCCGGGGGGGCAACTAATGAAAAACTGTTTTTT
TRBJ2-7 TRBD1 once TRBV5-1 CASKDGTGAYEQYF TGCGCCAGCAAGGACGGGACAGGAGCCTACGAGCAGTACTTC
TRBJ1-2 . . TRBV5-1 CASSLDGAGYTF TGCGCCAGCAGCTTGGACGGAGCCGGCTACACCTTC
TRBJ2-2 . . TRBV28 CASSSGTINTGELFF TGTGCCAGCAGTTCCGGGACAATTAACACCGGGGAGCTGTTTTTT
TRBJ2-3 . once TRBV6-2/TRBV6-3 CASSYQGDTQYF TGTGCCAGCAGTTACCAGGGGGATACGCAGTATTTT
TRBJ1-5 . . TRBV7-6 CASSPTLGASNQPQHF TGTGCCAGCAGCCCCACTTTAGGGGCGTCGAATCAGCCCCAGCATTTT
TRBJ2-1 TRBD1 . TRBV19 CASPGQDPFYNEQFF TGTGCCAGTCCCGGACAGGACCCATTTTACAATGAGCAGTTCTTC
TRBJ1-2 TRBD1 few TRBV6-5 CASSRQGLGYGYTF TGTGCCAGCAGTCGACAGGGTCTAGGCTATGGCTACACCTTC
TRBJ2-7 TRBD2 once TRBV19 CASSRGAGAYEQYF TGTGCCAGCTCGCGGGGGGCAGGTGCCTACGAGCAGTACTTC
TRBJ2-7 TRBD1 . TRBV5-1 CASSLGGTGITYEQYF TGCGCCAGCAGCTTGGGGGGGACAGGTATAACCTACGAGCAGTACTTC
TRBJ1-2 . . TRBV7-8 CASSLKLTTNYGYTF TGTGCCAGCAGCCTCAAACTTACTACAAACTATGGCTACACCTTC
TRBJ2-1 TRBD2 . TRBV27 CASSFPSTSGAYNEQFF TGTGCCAGCAGTTTTCCCTCGACTAGCGGGGCGTACAATGAGCAGTTCTTC
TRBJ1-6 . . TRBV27 CASSLRPGLSSPLHF TGTGCCAGCAGTCTACGTCCGGGACTAAGCTCACCCCTCCACTTT
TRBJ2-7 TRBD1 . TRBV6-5 CASRGTGSSYEQYF TGTGCCAGCAGAGGGACAGGCAGCTCCTACGAGCAGTACTTC
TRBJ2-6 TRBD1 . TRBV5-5 CASSPGSDRGLGGANVLTF TGTGCCAGCAGCCCGGGGAGCGACAGGGGATTGGGCGGGGCCAACGTCCTGACTTTC
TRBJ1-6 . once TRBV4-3 CASSQEREGAPLHF TGCGCCAGCAGCCAAGAGAGAGAGGGGGCACCCCTCCACTTT
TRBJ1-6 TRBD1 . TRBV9 CASSQQGGNSPLHF TGTGCCAGCAGCCAACAGGGGGGGAATTCACCCCTCCACTTT
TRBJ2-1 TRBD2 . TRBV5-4 CASSLGRGAYNEQFF TGTGCCAGCAGCTTAGGGCGGGGGGCCTACAATGAGCAGTTCTTC
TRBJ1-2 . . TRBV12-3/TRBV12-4 CASSLSFDYGYTF TGTGCCAGCAGTTTAAGCTTTGACTATGGCTACACCTTC
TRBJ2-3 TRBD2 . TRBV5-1 CASSSGTIHDTQYF TGCGCCAGCAGCTCCGGGACTATTCATGATACGCAGTATTTT
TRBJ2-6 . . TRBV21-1 CASTPLCRDRTFSGANVLTF TGTGCCAGCACGCCACTCTGCCGGGACAGAACCTTCTCTGGGGCCAACGTCCTGACTTTC
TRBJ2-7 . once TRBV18 CASSPADEQYF TGTGCCAGCTCCCCGGCGGACGAGCAGTACTTC
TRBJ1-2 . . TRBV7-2 CASSPPGLGNYGYTF TGTGCCAGCAGCCCACCAGGGCTAGGGAACTATGGCTACACCTTC
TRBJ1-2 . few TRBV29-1 CSATIGGLGYTF TGCAGCGCTACTATCGGAGGTCTTGGCTACACCTTC
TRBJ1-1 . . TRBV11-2 CASSQLGRVEAFF TGTGCCAGCAGCCAACTAGGGAGAGTTGAAGCTTTCTTT
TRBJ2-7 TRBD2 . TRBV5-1 CASSLVPGGIYEQYF TGCGCCAGCAGCTTGGTACCGGGGGGTATCTACGAGCAGTACTTC
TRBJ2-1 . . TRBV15 CATSRDRGQQFF TGTGCCACCAGCAGAGATCGCGGGCAGCAGTTCTTC
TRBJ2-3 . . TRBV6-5 CASSYDEGTDTQYF TGTGCCAGCAGTTACGACGAGGGCACAGATACGCAGTATTTT
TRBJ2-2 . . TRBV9 CASGGGAYTGELFF TGTGCCAGCGGAGGGGGGGCTTACACCGGGGAGCTGTTTTTT
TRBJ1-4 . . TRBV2 CASLLGAEKLFF TGTGCCAGCCTCTTGGGGGCGGAAAAACTGTTTTTT
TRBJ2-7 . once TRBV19 CASSFAGARGSYEQYF TGTGCCAGTAGTTTCGCAGGGGCACGCGGCTCCTACGAGCAGTACTTC
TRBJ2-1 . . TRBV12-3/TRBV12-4 CASSFLNEQFF TGTGCCAGCAGTTTCCTTAATGAGCAGTTCTTC
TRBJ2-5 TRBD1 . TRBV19 CASSIDHPRRGTGGQETQYF TGTGCCAGTAGTATTGACCACCCTCGGAGAGGGACAGGGGGCCAAGAGACCCAGTACTTC
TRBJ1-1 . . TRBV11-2 CASSLGGVNTEAFF TGTGCCAGCAGCTTGGGGGGGGTTAACACTGAAGCTTTCTTT
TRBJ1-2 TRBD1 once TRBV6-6 CASSPLGQGVYGYTF TGTGCCAGCAGCCCCCTTGGACAGGGGGTCTATGGCTACACCTTC
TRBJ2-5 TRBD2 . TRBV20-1 CSASPSGGVAETQYF TGCAGTGCTAGTCCTAGCGGGGGGGTTGCAGAGACCCAGTACTTC
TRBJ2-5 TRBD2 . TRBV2 CASRDSRTSWLETQYF TGTGCCAGCAGAGACAGTAGGACTAGCTGGTTGGAGACCCAGTACTTC
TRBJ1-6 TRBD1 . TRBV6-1 CASSDGQGASLHF TGTGCCAGCAGTGATGGACAGGGGGCATCCCTCCACTTT
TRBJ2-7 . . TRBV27 CASSRGPLPSYEQYF TGTGCCAGCAGTCGCGGGCCTCTGCCCTCCTACGAGCAGTACTTC
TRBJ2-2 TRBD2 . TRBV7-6 CASSLSSGATPGELFF TGTGCCAGCAGCTTGTCTAGCGGGGCTACACCCGGGGAGCTGTTTTTT
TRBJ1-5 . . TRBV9 CASSVGGGISNQPQHF TGTGCCAGCAGCGTAGGGGGGGGGATTAGCAATCAGCCCCAGCATTTT
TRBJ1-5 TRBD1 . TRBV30 CAWSTGVRQPQHF TGTGCCTGGAGTACAGGGGTGCGCCAGCCCCAGCATTTT
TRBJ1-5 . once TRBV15 CATSRVVGASNQPQHF TGTGCCACCAGCAGAGTCGTTGGGGCGAGCAATCAGCCCCAGCATTTT
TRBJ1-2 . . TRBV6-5 CASSYGAVEYGYTF TGTGCCAGCAGTTACGGGGCGGTGGAGTATGGCTACACCTTC
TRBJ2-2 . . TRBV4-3 CASSQYTTGTNPGELFF TGCGCCAGCAGCCAATACACAACCGGGACAAATCCCGGGGAGCTGTTTTTT
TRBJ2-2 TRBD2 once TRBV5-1 CAGSLAGGGVPNTGELFF TGCGCCGGCAGCTTGGCCGGCGGGGGGGTACCGAACACCGGGGAGCTGTTTTTT
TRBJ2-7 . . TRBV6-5 CASLLGGGGSYEQYF TGTGCCAGCTTGCTAGGAGGAGGCGGATCCTACGAGCAGTACTTC
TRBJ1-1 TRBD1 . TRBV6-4 CASRITGGGENTEAFF TGTGCCAGCAGGATCACAGGGGGCGGGGAGAACACTGAAGCTTTCTTT
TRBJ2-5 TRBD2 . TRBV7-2 CASSFRGGAHRETQYF TGTGCCAGCAGCTTTCGCGGGGGGGCCCACAGAGAGACCCAGTACTTC
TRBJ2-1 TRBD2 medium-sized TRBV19 CASSIGRGDEQFF TGTGCCAGTAGTATCGGTCGGGGGGATGAGCAGTTCTTC
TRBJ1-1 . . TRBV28 CASSPGTKNTEAFF TGTGCCAGCAGTCCGGGTACCAAGAACACTGAAGCTTTCTTT
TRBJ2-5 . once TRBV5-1 CASSALGSGETQYF TGCGCCAGCAGCGCACTAGGCTCGGGGGAGACCCAGTACTTC
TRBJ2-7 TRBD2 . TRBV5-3 CARSHLKGTRTSYEQYF TGTGCCAGAAGCCACCTGAAAGGGACTAGAACCTCCTACGAGCAGTACTTC
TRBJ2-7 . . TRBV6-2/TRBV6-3 CASSYSGGKTYEQYF TGTGCCAGCAGTTACTCCGGGGGAAAAACTTACGAGCAGTACTTC
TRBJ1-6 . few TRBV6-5 CASTGYNSPLHF TGTGCCAGCACAGGGTATAATTCACCCCTCCACTTT
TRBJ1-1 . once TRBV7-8 CASSPSGVMNTEAFF TGTGCCAGCAGCCCCTCGGGGGTAATGAACACTGAAGCTTTCTTT
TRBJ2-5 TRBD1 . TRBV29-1 CSVGLGTDRGETQYF TGCAGCGTTGGGCTGGGGACAGACCGCGGAGAGACCCAGTACTTC
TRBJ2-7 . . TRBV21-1 CASSKADRFHEQYF TGTGCCAGCAGCAAAGCGGACAGGTTCCACGAGCAGTACTTC
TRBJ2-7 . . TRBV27 CASSLTGQRYEQYF TGTGCCAGCAGTTTAACAGGCCAACGCTACGAGCAGTACTTC